These T cell receptor beta chains were read from a single sample in a study of technical replicates of blood from a handful of donors. TCRdb keeps only in-frame clones here, not all; method: immunoSEQ multiplex PCR. The sample lists about 66,000 clones, around nine tenths seen once, with around 5% in the top ten. The sample taken for sequencing was PBMCs. The origin of the receptors is a human donor in good health. Some clones in this sample may be carry-over from other donors' samples. The CDR3 runs from the conserved cysteine through the conserved F or W. The order of the fields is D gene, V gene, J gene, clone size, CDR3 DNA, CDR3 protein. The D gene is left open where the match is weak. Expanded clones get a size class; other rows say once, few or many, or leave the size out.

D: -; V: TRBV19; J: TRBJ2-7; size: -; DNA: TGTGCCAGTAGTCCCCACGCACCCGGGACTCGGAGTCTCGAGCAGTACTTC; CDR3: CASSPHAPGTRSLEQYF
D: -; V: TRBV9; J: TRBJ2-2; size: -; DNA: TGTGCCAGCAGCGCGTTGGGGGACACAACCACCGGGGAGCTGTTTTTT; CDR3: CASSALGDTTTGELFF
D: -; V: TRBV27; J: TRBJ2-2; size: -; DNA: TGTGCCAGCAGTTTTACTACGAACACCGGGGAGCTGTTTTTT; CDR3: CASSFTTNTGELFF
D: TRBD1; V: TRBV4-2; J: TRBJ1-6; size: -; DNA: TGTGCCAGCAGCCAAGTGACAGGGGGATTAGGGTCACCCCTCCACTTT; CDR3: CASSQVTGGLGSPLHF
D: -; V: TRBV5-1; J: TRBJ2-7; size: -; DNA: TGCGCCAGCAGGGTTGGGCAGGGAACGCACGAGCAGTACTTC; CDR3: CASRVGQGTHEQYF
D: TRBD1; V: TRBV5-1; J: TRBJ1-6; size: -; DNA: TGCGCCAGCAGACAAAGAACAGGGGGCGATTCACCCCTCCACTTT; CDR3: CASRQRTGGDSPLHF
D: -; V: TRBV5-1; J: TRBJ2-1; size: -; DNA: TGCGCCAGCAGCTTGTTGGCGGGTTCCTACAATGAGCAGTTCTTC; CDR3: CASSLLAGSYNEQFF
D: TRBD2; V: TRBV5-4; J: TRBJ2-1; size: -; DNA: TGTGCCAGCAGCTTTCCGGGACTACCTAACGCTAACAATGAGCAGTTCTTC; CDR3: CASSFPGLPNANNEQFF
D: -; V: TRBV7-2; J: TRBJ1-6; size: -; DNA: TGTGCCAGCAGCTCGACACAGAGCTATAATTCACCCCTCCACTTT; CDR3: CASSSTQSYNSPLHF
D: TRBD1; V: TRBV5-6; J: TRBJ1-5; size: -; DNA: TGTGCCAGCAGTCGGACAGGGAGGAGCAATCAGCCCCAGCATTTT; CDR3: CASSRTGRSNQPQHF
D: TRBD1; V: TRBV6-6; J: TRBJ1-2; size: -; DNA: TGTGCCAGCAGCCCGGACAGGGGTAACTATGGCTACACCTTC; CDR3: CASSPDRGNYGYTF
D: TRBD1; V: TRBV4-2; J: TRBJ1-6; size: -; DNA: TGTGCCAGCAGCCAAGAAACAGGGGGCCTATATTCACCCCTCCACTTT; CDR3: CASSQETGGLYSPLHF
D: -; V: TRBV18; J: TRBJ1-3; size: -; DNA: TGTGCCAGCTCACTCGACGAGGTGCTCTCTGGAAACACCATATATTTT; CDR3: CASSLDEVLSGNTIYF
D: TRBD2; V: TRBV4-3; J: TRBJ2-7; size: -; DNA: TGCGCCAGCAGCCAAGATTCTAGCGGGGGCACCTACGAGCAGTACTTC; CDR3: CASSQDSSGGTYEQYF
D: TRBD2; V: TRBV11-2; J: TRBJ2-4; size: -; DNA: TGTGCCAGCAGCCAGATAGCGGGGGGCGGGACCAAAAACATTCAGTACTTC; CDR3: CASSQIAGGGTKNIQYF
D: TRBD1; V: TRBV9; J: TRBJ1-4; size: -; DNA: TGTGCCAGCAGCGCTTCGACAGGGACTAATGAAAAACTGTTTTTT; CDR3: CASSASTGTNEKLFF
D: -; V: TRBV18; J: TRBJ1-1; size: few; DNA: TGTGCCAGCCTAACAAGGAGGGACACTGAAGCTTTCTTT; CDR3: CASLTRRDTEAFF
D: -; V: TRBV19; J: TRBJ2-1; size: -; DNA: TGTGCCAGTAGCCCTTTTAGCGCAGTGTCCAACAATGAGCAGTTCTTC; CDR3: CASSPFSAVSNNEQFF
D: TRBD2; V: TRBV5-1; J: TRBJ2-1; size: few; DNA: TGCGCCAGCAGCTTGGATCTAGCGGGAGGGCCAGGCAATGAGCAGTTCTTC; CDR3: CASSLDLAGGPGNEQFF
D: TRBD2; V: TRBV6-1; J: TRBJ2-5; size: -; DNA: TGTGCCAGCAGTGAGTTAGCGGGGAACCAAGAGACCCAGTACTTC; CDR3: CASSELAGNQETQYF
D: TRBD2; V: TRBV12-5; J: TRBJ2-3; size: -; DNA: TGTGCTAGTGGTTCCAGGACTAGCGGGAGATCGAGTTGGGACACAGATACGCAGTATTTT; CDR3: CASGSRTSGRSSWDTDTQYF
D: -; V: TRBV30; J: TRBJ2-4; size: -; DNA: TGTGCCTGGAGTGCCCCCTACATTCAGTACTTC; CDR3: CAWSAPYIQYF
D: TRBD1; V: TRBV11-1; J: TRBJ1-1; size: -; DNA: TGTGCCAGCAGCCGGGACAGGGGGGACACTGAAGCTTTCTTT; CDR3: CASSRDRGDTEAFF
D: -; V: TRBV9; J: TRBJ1-4; size: -; DNA: TGTGCCAGCAGCGTAGGACCAGGCACTAATGAAAAACTGTTTTTT; CDR3: CASSVGPGTNEKLFF
D: -; V: TRBV14; J: TRBJ1-2; size: -; DNA: TGTGCCAGCAGCCAAGATCAGGTGGGGAGTCAGTTCTATGGCTACACCTTC; CDR3: CASSQDQVGSQFYGYTF
D: TRBD1; V: TRBV6-5; J: TRBJ1-5; size: few; DNA: TGTGCCAGCAGGCTACAGGGGAACAATCAGCCCCAGCATTTT; CDR3: CASRLQGNNQPQHF
D: -; V: TRBV7-8; J: TRBJ2-5; size: -; DNA: TGTGCCAGCAGCTTCGGCCGACTACTCCAAGAGACCCAGTACTTC; CDR3: CASSFGRLLQETQYF
D: TRBD1; V: TRBV4-1; J: TRBJ1-4; size: -; DNA: TGCGCCAGCAGCCAGACAGGGGCTCAAGGTGAAAAACTGTTTTTT; CDR3: CASSQTGAQGEKLFF
D: TRBD1; V: TRBV4-1; J: TRBJ1-1; size: -; DNA: TGCGCCAGCAGCCAAGATCAGGGGGGGAACACTGAAGCTTTCTTT; CDR3: CASSQDQGGNTEAFF
D: -; V: TRBV9; J: TRBJ1-1; size: -; DNA: TGTGCCAGCAGCGTTGATGGGGGGTGGAACACTGAAGCTTTCTTT; CDR3: CASSVDGGWNTEAFF
D: -; V: TRBV7-2; J: TRBJ1-5; size: -; DNA: TGTGCCAGCAGCTTTGGTACAGTCAATCAGCCCCAGCATTTT; CDR3: CASSFGTVNQPQHF
D: TRBD1; V: TRBV7-2; J: TRBJ2-3; size: -; DNA: TGTGCCAGCAGCTTAACCGACAAGGGGACAGCCTGGACAGATACGCAGTATTTT; CDR3: CASSLTDKGTAWTDTQYF
D: -; V: TRBV15; J: TRBJ1-2; size: -; DNA: TGTGCCACCAGCAGAGATAGGACAGCCTTTGGCTACACCTTC; CDR3: CATSRDRTAFGYTF
D: -; V: TRBV9; J: TRBJ1-2; size: -; DNA: TGTGCCAGCAGCCCATCCCCACAGGGCTTCGGCTACACCTTC; CDR3: CASSPSPQGFGYTF
D: -; V: TRBV21-1; J: TRBJ2-7; size: once; DNA: TGTGCCAGCAGCAAACCCTACTCCGGGACAGATACATACGAGCAGTACTTC; CDR3: CASSKPYSGTDTYEQYF
D: -; V: TRBV6-5; J: TRBJ1-1; size: -; DNA: TGTGCCAGCGGGCCGGGGGTACACACTGAAGCTTTCTTT; CDR3: CASGPGVHTEAFF
D: -; V: TRBV2; J: TRBJ2-1; size: -; DNA: TGTGCCAGCAGTGGAGGGGGAGGGACCTTAAGAGATGAGCAGTTCTTC; CDR3: CASSGGGGTLRDEQFF
D: -; V: TRBV2; J: TRBJ2-7; size: -; DNA: TGTGCCAGCCCTAAGGGACGGGACATTTCCTACGAGCAGTACTTC; CDR3: CASPKGRDISYEQYF
D: -; V: TRBV5-1; J: TRBJ2-7; size: -; DNA: TGCGCCAGCAGCTTGGATGTGGACAGTTCCTACGAGCAGTACTTC; CDR3: CASSLDVDSSYEQYF
D: TRBD2; V: TRBV6-1; J: TRBJ2-7; size: -; DNA: TGTGCCAGCAGTGAAGCGGCTGTGCTAGCGGGAGGAGCCCTCTCCTACGAGCAGTACTTC; CDR3: CASSEAAVLAGGALSYEQYF